This T cell receptor beta chain was recovered during a study of T cell responses to AZD1222 COVID-19 vaccine (dated by TCRdb to the early 2020s). Turning to the overall study: TCR sequencing covered 230 to 250 trial participants: 200 to 220 given two doses of AZD1222 and around 26 given two doses of MenACWY control vaccine. Trial participants were enrolled by age into subgroups of 18-55, 56-69 and 70-plus years, and around 150, 28 and 57 TCR-sequenced participants, respectively, were included in these subgroups. Beyond this particular receptor, the publication reports: Most participants were white British and females outnumbered males, and the authors suggested that clonal diversity may have been underestimated. Epitopes outside the regions mutated in the B.1.351 and B.1.1.7 variants were reportedly recognized by nearly half of the unique spike-specific TCRs. In the small 56-69-year group, the increase in depth fell short of significance, most likely because of low power. Conclusions about previously exposed vaccinees are limited, since just five or six AZD1222 recipients were seropositive for SARS-CoV-2 at baseline. After two AZD1222 doses, both the breadth and the depth of spike-specific TCRs were significantly higher than at day 0 and than in MenACWY recipients. Because no day 14 peak-response samples were available, the repertoires could be characterized only after the peak T cell response. CD4 TCRs associated with the vaccine covered the entire spike protein, and the dominant responses were in regions 160-218 and 743-854.

This sample's time point label indicates: about 28 days (+/-7) after the second vaccine dose. AZD1222 recipients whose second dose came at about 4 weeks and those whose second dose came at about 12 weeks were combined into one group, since spike-specific TCR depth and breadth did not differ between the two schedules. Samples from vaccinated people were obtained from the UK trials COV001 and COV002, which included a single-blind randomized controlled phase 2/3 trial of AZD1222 (ChAdOx1 nCoV-19) in healthy adults. For TCRbeta chain sequencing, PBMC samples from trial participants were taken at day 0 and at day 28 after the second dose. Comments on this clone: Its antigen target is currently unknown. Per-nucleotide qualities are absent, and no much larger clonotype sits a single base away.

At the junction V is shortened by 6 bases and J by 1 base, with 12 bases in between. Inclusive of the bounding cysteine and phenylalanine, the CDR3 is 14 residues long. The retained sequence is limited to the CDR3, 42 bases, with the frame set at the first base. The germline V gene gives CDR1 as ENHRY and CDR2 as SYGVKD. The CDR3 regions of human TCRbeta chains were subjected to immunosequencing. From the authors' description of their analysis: TCRs in the repertoires were matched against a reference library of SARS-CoV-2-specific TCRs that had been generated with the MIRA antigen-specificity platform. Breadth was defined as the fraction of unique TCRs that were SARS-CoV-2-associated. Depth was defined as the fraction of total T cells that were SARS-CoV-2-associated. Using the MIRA data, each spike-specific TCR was assigned both to the spike region to which the TCR was reactive and to a CD4 or CD8 class. Log10-transformed breadth and depth values were compared by one-way ANOVA with Sidak's multiple comparisons tests. Drawn from immuneACCESS, this table holds only the in-frame rearrangements with V and J called that TCRdb kept. Clones are partly lost; checked studies trace under half to an unresolved V gene and leave the rest unexplained. V, J and clone size are those of that table, while D and trimming were read from the DNA. The sample records 84,000 or so clones, 90% of which are singletons. The top ten clones comprise 3.3% of the sample.

The sequencing used peripheral blood, collected 28 days after the second AZD1222 dose. This chain joins TRBV10-3 to TRBJ1-1; TRBD1 is a weak D gene call, 5 bases matching. This clonotype was sampled from an adult who received the AZD1222 COVID-19 vaccine. The CDR3 protein: CAISLAGGNTEAFF. The base sequence is TGTGCCATCAGCCTGGCGGGGGGGAACACTGAAGCTTTCTTT.